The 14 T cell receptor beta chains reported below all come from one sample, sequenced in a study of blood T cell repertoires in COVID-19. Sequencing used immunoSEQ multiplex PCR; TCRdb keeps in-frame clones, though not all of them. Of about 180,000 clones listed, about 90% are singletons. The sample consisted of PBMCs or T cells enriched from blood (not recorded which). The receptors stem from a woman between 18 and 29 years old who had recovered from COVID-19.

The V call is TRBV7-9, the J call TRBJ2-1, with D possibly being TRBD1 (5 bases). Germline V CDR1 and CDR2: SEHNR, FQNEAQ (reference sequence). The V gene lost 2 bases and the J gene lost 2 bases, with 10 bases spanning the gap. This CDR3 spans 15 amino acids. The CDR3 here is CASSLMQGTYNEQFF. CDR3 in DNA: TGTGCCAGCAGCTTAATGCAGGGCACCTACAATGAGCAGTTCTTC.

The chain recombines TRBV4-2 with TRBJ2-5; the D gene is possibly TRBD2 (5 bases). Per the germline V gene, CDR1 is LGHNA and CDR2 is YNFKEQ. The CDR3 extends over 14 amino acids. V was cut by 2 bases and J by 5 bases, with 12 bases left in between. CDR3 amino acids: CASSQSTRRETQYF. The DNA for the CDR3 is TGTGCCAGCAGCCAATCTACCCGGAGGGAGACCCAGTACTTC.

This CDR3 is CASVPRDRGYEQYF. CDR3 nucleotide sequence: TGTGCCAGCGTCCCTCGCGACAGGGGGTACGAGCAGTACTTC. The rearrangement links TRBV28 to TRBJ2-7, with 9 bases lining up with TRBD1. The CDR3 covers 14 residues. Losses at the gene ends were 8 bases for V and 4 bases for J; bases not matched to a gene: 9. Per the germline V gene, CDR1 is MDHEN and CDR2 is SYDVKM.

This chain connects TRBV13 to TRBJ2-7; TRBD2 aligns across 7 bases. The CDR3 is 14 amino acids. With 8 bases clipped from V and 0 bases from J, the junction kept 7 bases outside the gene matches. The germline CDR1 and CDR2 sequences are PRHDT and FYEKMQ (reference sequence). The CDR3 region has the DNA TGTGCCAGCGCGGATGGCGGGAGCTCCTACGAGCAGTACTTC. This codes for CASADGGSSYEQYF.

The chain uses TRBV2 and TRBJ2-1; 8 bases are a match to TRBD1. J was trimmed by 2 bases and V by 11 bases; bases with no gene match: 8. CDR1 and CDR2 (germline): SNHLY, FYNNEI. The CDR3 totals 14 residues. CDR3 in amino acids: CAARGLEPYNEQFF. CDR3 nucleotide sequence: TGTGCCGCCAGGGGGCTAGAGCCCTACAATGAGCAGTTCTTC.

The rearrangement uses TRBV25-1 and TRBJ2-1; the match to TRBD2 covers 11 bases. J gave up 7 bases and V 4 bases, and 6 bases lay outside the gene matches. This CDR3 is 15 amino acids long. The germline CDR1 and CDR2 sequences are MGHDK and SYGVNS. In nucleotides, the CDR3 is TGTGCCAGCAGTGTTTGGGGGACTAGCGGTAATGAGCAGTTCTTC. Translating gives CASSVWGTSGNEQFF.

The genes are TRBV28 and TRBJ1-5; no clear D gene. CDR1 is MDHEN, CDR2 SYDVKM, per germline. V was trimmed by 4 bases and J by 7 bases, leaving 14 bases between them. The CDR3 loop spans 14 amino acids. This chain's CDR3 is CASSYHGANQPQHF. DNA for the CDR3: TGTGCCAGCAGTTACCACGGAGCAAACCAGCCCCAGCATTTT.

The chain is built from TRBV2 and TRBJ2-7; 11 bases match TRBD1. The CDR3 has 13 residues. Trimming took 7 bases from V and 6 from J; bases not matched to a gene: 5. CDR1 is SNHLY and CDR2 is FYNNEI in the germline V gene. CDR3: CASKQGTGGEQYF. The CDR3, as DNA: TGTGCCAGCAAACAAGGGACAGGGGGCGAGCAGTACTTC.

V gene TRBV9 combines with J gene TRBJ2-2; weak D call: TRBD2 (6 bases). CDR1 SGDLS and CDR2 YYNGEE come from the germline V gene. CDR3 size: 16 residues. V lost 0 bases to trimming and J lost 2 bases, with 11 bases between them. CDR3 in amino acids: CASSVEGSGNTGELFF. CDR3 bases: TGTGCCAGCAGCGTAGAAGGTAGCGGTAACACCGGGGAGCTGTTTTTT.

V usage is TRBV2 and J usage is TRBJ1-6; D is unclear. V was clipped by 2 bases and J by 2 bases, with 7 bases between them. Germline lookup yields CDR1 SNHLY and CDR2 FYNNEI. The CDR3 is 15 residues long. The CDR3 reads CASSEQQPYNSPLHF. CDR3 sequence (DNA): TGTGCCAGCAGTGAACAACAGCCCTATAATTCACCCCTCCACTTT.

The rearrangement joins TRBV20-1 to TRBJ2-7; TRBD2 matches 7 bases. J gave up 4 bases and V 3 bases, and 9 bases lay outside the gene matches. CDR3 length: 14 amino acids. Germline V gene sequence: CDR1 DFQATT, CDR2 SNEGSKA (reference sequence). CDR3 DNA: TGCAGTGCTAGTCCTAGCGGAGAAAATTACGAGCAGTACTTC. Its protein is CSASPSGENYEQYF.

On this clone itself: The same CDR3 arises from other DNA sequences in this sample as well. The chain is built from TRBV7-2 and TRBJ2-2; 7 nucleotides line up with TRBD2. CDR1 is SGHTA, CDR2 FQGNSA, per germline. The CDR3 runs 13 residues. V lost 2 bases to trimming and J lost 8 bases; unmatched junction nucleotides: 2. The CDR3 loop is CASSLSGTGELFF. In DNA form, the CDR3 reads TGTGCCAGCAGCTTAAGCGGGACGGGGGAGCTGTTTTTT.

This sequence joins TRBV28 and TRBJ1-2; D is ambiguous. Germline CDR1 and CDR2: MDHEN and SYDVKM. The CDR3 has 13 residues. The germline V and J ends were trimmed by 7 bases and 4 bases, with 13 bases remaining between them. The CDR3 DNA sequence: TGTGCCAGCACTAACACGGGTGCCTATGGCTACACCTTC. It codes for CASTNTGAYGYTF.

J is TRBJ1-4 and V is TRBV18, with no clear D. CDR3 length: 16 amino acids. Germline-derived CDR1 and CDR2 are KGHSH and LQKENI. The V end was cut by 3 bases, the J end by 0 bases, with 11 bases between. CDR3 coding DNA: TGTGCCAGCTCACCGCAGGAACAGCCAACTAATGAAAAACTGTTTTTT. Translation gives CASSPQEQPTNEKLFF.